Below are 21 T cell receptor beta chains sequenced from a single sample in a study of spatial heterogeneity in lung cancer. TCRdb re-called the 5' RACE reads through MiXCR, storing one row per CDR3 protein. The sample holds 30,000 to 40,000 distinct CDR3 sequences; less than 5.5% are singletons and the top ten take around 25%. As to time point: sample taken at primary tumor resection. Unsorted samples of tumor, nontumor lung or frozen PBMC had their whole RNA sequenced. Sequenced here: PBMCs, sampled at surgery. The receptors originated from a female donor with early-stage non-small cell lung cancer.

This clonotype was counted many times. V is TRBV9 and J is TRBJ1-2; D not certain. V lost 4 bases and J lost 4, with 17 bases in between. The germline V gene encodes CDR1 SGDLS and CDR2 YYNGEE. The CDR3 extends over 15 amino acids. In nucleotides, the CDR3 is TGTGCCAGCAGCCCCCTTACGACAACGGCCTATGGCTACACCTTC. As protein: CASSPLTTTAYGYTF.

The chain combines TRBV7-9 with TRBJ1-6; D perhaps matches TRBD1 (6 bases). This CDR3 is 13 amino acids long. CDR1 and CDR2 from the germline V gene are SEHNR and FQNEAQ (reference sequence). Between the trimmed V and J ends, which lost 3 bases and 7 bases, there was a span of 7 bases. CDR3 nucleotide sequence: TGTGCCAGCAGCTTCGGACAGAATTCACCCCTCCACTTT. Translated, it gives CASSFGQNSPLHF.

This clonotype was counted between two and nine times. DNA of the CDR3: TGTGCCAGCAGTGACGGGGTCTTCGAGCAGTACTTC. It yields the protein CASSDGVFEQYF. J is TRBJ2-7 and V is TRBV2, with D maybe TRBD2 (5 bases). V shed 3 bases and J shed 6 bases, with 9 bases lying between them. Germline V lookup: CDR1 SNHLY, CDR2 FYNNEI. CDR3 length: 12 residues.

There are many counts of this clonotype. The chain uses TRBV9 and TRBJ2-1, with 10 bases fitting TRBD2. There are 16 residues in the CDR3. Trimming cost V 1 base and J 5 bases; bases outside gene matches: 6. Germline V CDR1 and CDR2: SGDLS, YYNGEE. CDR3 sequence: CASSVYASGSNNEQFF. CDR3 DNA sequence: TGTGCCAGCAGCGTATACGCTAGCGGGAGTAACAATGAGCAGTTCTTC. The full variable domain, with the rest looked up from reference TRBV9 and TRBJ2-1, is DSGVTQTPKHLITATGQRVTLRCSPRSGDLSVYWYQQSLDQGLQFLIQYYNGEERAKGNILERFSAQQFPDLHSELNLSSLELGDSALYFCASSVYASGSNNEQFFGPGTRLTVL.

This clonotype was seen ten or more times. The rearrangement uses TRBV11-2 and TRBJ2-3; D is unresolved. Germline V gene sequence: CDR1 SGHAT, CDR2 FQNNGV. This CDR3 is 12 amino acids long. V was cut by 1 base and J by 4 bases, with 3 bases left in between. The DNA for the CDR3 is TGTGCCAGCAGCTTAGCTTCAGATACGCAGTATTTT. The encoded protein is CASSLASDTQYF.

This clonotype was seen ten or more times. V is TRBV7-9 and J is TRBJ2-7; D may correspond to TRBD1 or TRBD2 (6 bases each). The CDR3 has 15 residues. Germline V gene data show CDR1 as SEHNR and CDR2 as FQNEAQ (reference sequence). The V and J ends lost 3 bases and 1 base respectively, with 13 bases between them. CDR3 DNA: TGTGCCAGCAGCTTCGGGGGCAGGCCATCCTACGAGCAGTACTTC. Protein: CASSFGGRPSYEQYF.

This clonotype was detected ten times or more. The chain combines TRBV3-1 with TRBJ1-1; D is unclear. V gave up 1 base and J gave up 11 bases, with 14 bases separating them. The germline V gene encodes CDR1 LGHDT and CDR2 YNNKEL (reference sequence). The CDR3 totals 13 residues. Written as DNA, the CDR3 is TGTGCCAGCAGCCAAGGGGCGGAGGCGACGGCTTTCTTT. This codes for CASSQGAEATAFF. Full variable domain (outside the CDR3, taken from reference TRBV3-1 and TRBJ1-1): DTAVSQTPKYLVTQMGNDKSIKCEQNLGHDTMYWYKQDSKKFLKIMFSYNNKELIINETVPNRFSPKSPDKAHLNLHINSLELGDSAVYFCASSQGAEATAFFGQGTRLTVV.

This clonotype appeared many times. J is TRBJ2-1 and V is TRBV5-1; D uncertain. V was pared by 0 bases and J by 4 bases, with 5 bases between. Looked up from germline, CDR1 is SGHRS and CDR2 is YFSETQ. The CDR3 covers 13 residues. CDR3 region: CASSLGDYNEQFF. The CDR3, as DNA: TGCGCCAGCAGCTTGGGCGATTACAATGAGCAGTTCTTC.

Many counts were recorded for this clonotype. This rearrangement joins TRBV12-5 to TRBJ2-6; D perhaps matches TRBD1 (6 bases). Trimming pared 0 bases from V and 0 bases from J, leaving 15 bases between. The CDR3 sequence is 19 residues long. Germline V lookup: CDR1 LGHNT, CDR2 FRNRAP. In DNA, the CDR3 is TGTGCTAGTGGTTTGGTACTGGGGACACTTAGCTCTGGGGCCAACGTCCTGACTTTC. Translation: CASGLVLGTLSSGANVLTF.

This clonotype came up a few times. In nucleotides, the CDR3 is TGTGCCAGCAGCTTAGATGGGGGCCGGGGGACTGAAGCTTTCTTT. Residues: CASSLDGGRGTEAFF. This sequence joins TRBV11-2 and TRBJ1-1; tentatively, D is TRBD1 (6 bases). The CDR3 has 15 amino acids. V lost 0 bases and J lost 5, with 13 bases in between. Germline values: CDR1 SGHAT, CDR2 FQNNGV.

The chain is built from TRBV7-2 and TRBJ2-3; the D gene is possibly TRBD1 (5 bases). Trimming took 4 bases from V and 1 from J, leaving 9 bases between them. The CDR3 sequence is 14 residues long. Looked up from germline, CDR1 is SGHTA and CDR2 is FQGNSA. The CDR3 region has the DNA TGTGCCAGCAGCTATGGGGCGGGCACAGATACGCAGTATTTT. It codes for CASSYGAGTDTQYF.

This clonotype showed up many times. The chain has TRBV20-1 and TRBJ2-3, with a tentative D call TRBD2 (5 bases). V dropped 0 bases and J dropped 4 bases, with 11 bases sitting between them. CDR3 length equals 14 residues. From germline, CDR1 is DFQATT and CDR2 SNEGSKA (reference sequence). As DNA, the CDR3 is TGCAGTGCTAGAGATCTCGGGGTCCCAGATACGCAGTATTTT. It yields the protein CSARDLGVPDTQYF.

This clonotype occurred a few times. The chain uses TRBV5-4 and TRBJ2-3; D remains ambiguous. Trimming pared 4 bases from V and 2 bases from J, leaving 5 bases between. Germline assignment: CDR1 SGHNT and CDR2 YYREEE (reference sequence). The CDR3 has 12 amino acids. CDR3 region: CASSPNTDTQYF. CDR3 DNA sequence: TGTGCCAGCAGCCCCAACACAGATACGCAGTATTTT.

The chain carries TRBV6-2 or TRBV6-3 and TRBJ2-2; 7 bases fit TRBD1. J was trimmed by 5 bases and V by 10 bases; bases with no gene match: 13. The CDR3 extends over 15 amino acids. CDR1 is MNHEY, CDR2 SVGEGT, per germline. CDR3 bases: TGTGCCACGAAAGGCAGGGGGATTTCGACCGGGGAGCTGTTTTTT. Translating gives CATKGRGISTGELFF.

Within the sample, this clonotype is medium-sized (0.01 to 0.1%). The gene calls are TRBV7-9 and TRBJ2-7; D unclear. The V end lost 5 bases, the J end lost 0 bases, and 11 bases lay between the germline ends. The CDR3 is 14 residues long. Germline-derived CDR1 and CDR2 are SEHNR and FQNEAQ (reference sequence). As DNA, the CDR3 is TGTGCCAGCAGCCCGCCACGTCGCTCCTACGAGCAGTACTTC. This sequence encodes CASSPPRRSYEQYF.

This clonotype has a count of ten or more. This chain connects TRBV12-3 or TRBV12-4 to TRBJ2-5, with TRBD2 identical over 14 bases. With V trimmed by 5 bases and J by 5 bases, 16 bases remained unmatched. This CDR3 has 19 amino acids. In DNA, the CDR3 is TGTGCCAGCAGTCCACTCGGACTAGCGGGGGGACCGGAAGGGGAGACCCAGTACTTC. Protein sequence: CASSPLGLAGGPEGETQYF.

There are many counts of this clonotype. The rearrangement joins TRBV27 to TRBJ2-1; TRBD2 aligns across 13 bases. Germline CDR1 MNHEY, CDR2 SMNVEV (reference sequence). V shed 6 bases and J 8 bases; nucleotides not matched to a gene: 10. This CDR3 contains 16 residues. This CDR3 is CASRGLAGERSDEQFF. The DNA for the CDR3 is TGTGCCAGCAGAGGACTAGCGGGGGAGCGATCCGATGAGCAGTTCTTC.

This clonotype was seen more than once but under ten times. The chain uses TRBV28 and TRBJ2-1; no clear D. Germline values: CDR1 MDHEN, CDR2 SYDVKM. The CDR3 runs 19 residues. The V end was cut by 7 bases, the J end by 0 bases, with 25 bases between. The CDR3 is CASTPPQDTTFSSYNEQFF. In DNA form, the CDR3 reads TGTGCCAGCACCCCCCCCCAGGATACTACCTTTAGCTCCTACAATGAGCAGTTCTTC.

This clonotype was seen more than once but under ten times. The CDR3 sequence is CASSSAGGDTQYF. The CDR3 DNA reads as TGCGCCAGCAGCTCAGCGGGGGGAGATACGCAGTATTTT. The genes are TRBV5-1 and TRBJ2-3, with 9 bases lining up with TRBD2. From germline, CDR1 is SGHRS and CDR2 YFSETQ. The CDR3 is made up of 13 amino acids. The V gene end was trimmed by 3 bases and the J gene end by 5 bases; junction bases not matched to a gene: 1.

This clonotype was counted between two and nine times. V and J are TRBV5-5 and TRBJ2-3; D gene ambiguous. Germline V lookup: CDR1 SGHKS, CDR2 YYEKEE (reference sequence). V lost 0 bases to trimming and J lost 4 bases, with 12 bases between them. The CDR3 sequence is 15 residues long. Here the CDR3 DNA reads TGTGCCAGCAGCTTGGGCCGCCTAATCGCAGATACGCAGTATTTT. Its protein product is CASSLGRLIADTQYF.

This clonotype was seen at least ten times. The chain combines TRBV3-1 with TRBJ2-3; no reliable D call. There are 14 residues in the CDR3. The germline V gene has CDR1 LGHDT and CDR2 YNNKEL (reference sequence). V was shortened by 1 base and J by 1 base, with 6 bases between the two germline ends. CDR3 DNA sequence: TGTGCCAGCAGCCAAGGGCGTGGCACAGATACGCAGTATTTT. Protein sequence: CASSQGRGTDTQYF.